What follows are 25 T cell receptor beta chains derived from one specimen sequenced in a study of spatial heterogeneity in lung cancer. Noted time point: sample taken at primary tumor resection. TCRs were sequenced from unsorted whole RNA of tumor, nontumor lung or PBMC. MiXCR, run by TCRdb on the 5' RACE reads, gives a single entry per CDR3 protein. The sample consists of 36,000 or so distinct CDR3 sequences, roughly 5% of them appearing once. The source material was PBMCs, sampled at surgery. These TCRs come from a female donor with early-stage non-small cell lung cancer.

The chain uses TRBV15 and TRBJ2-3, with 11 bases that match TRBD2. Germline values: CDR1 LNHNV, CDR2 YYDKDF (reference sequence). Germline trimming cut 4 bases from V and 2 bases from J; bases unmatched to any gene: 8. The CDR3 has 17 amino acids. In DNA, the CDR3 is TGTGCCACCAGCACCATAGCGGGAGGGAGATACACAGATACGCAGTATTTT. It yields the protein CATSTIAGGRYTDTQYF.

This clonotype was seen ten or more times. V gene TRBV5-6 combines with J gene TRBJ2-2, with a tentative D call TRBD1 (6 bases). Trimming removed 3 bases from V and 3 bases from J, with 18 bases in between. The germline gives CDR1 SGHDT, CDR2 YYEEEE. This CDR3 region has 17 residues. The CDR3 region is CASSSPARDTYTGELFF. The CDR3, as DNA: TGTGCCAGCAGCTCGCCGGCTCGGGACACCTACACCGGGGAGCTGTTTTTT.

This clonotype was picked up many times. The V gene is TRBV19, the J gene TRBJ2-3, with D tentatively TRBD2 (6 bases). The germline V gene encodes CDR1 LNHDA and CDR2 SQIVND (reference sequence). Trimming shortened V by 5 bases and J by 9 bases, and 36 bases separated the two germline ends. This CDR3 comprises 20 residues. The CDR3 nucleotides read TGTGCCAGTAGTGGGGGACTTTTTTCTATAGCACAGATACGCAAGAGGACGCAGTATTTT. The encoded protein is CASSGGLFSIAQIRKRTQYF.

The V call is TRBV29-1, the J call TRBJ2-3, with TRBD2 identical over 8 bases. The CDR3 is 15 residues long. Germline V lookup: CDR1 SQVTM, CDR2 ANQGSEA. Germline trimming cut 1 base from V and 5 bases from J; bases unmatched to any gene: 8. The CDR3 coding sequence is TGCAGCGTTGAAGGTCGGCGGGGGGACTTAGATACGCAGTATTTT. Its translation: CSVEGRRGDLDTQYF.

In its sample, this clonotype was seen many times. This rearrangement joins TRBV10-2 to TRBJ2-1, with 8 positions matching TRBD2. From germline, CDR1 is WSHSY and CDR2 SAAADI. Trimming at V came to 5 bases and at J to 4 bases, leaving 7 bases not matched to a gene. The CDR3 consists of 15 residues. The CDR3 bases are TGCGCCAGCAGTCCACTAGCGGCTGAGTACAATGAGCAGTTCTTC. Translated: CASSPLAAEYNEQFF.

This clonotype was seen repeatedly, ten times or more. The rearrangement uses TRBV29-1 and TRBJ2-5, with 9 bases identical to TRBD1. The CDR3 sequence is 14 residues long. Unmatched junction bases numbered 10, after V lost 6 bases and J lost 5 bases. The V gene's germline CDR1 is SQVTM and CDR2 ANQGSEA. The CDR3 nucleotides are TGCAGCGTCCGCCGAACAGGGGGCTCGGAGACCCAGTACTTC. Its protein product is CSVRRTGGSETQYF.

This clonotype was recorded many times. The rearrangement links TRBV6-5 to TRBJ2-5, with a possible D match to TRBD2 (5 bases). Germline V lookup: CDR1 MNHEY, CDR2 SVGAGI. With 8 bases removed from V and 1 base from J, the gap between germline ends came to 14 bases. This CDR3 has 14 amino acids. This CDR3 reads CASCPSLAQETQYF. The CDR3 nucleotides are TGTGCCAGCTGCCCGTCGCTAGCCCAAGAGACCCAGTACTTC.

This clonotype was recorded many times. The rearrangement joins TRBV20-1 to TRBJ2-1; a weak D match, TRBD2 (5 bases). V was clipped by 0 bases and J by 0 bases, with 12 bases between them. Germline V gene data show CDR1 as DFQATT and CDR2 as SNEGSKA (reference sequence). The CDR3 consists of 16 residues. The CDR3 DNA sequence: TGCAGTGCTAGAGACGTCCTTGGGAGCTCCTACAATGAGCAGTTCTTC. Translation: CSARDVLGSSYNEQFF.

The table lists this clonotype with many counts. V usage is TRBV4-1 and J usage is TRBJ2-3, with 13 bases lining up with TRBD2. V lost 8 bases to trimming and J lost 3 bases; unmatched junction nucleotides: 2. The V gene's germline CDR1 is MGHRA and CDR2 YSYEKL. The CDR3 totals 14 residues. In nucleotides, the CDR3 is TGCGCCAGCCAACTAGCGGGGGGGACAGATACGCAGTATTTT. Residues: CASQLAGGTDTQYF.

In this sample, this clonotype turned up many times. V and J are TRBV6-6 and TRBJ1-6, with 8 bases identical to TRBD1. The CDR3 has 14 residues. J gave up 11 bases and V 4 bases, and 7 bases lay outside the gene matches. In germline, CDR1 is MNHNY, CDR2 SVGAGI (reference sequence). The CDR3 DNA reads TGTGCCAGCAGTTTTACAGGGGGATCAACACCCCTCCACTTT. Amino acid sequence: CASSFTGGSTPLHF.

This clonotype was counted at least ten times. The genes are TRBV10-3 and TRBJ1-2; no firm D call. Trimming left V 0 bases short and J 8 bases short, with 7 bases between. Germline V gene sequence: CDR1 ENHRY, CDR2 SYGVKD. The CDR3 spans 12 residues. CDR3 amino acids: CAISESRRGYTF. CDR3 bases: TGTGCCATCAGTGAGTCCCGACGGGGCTACACCTTC.

At least ten counts were recorded for this clonotype. This chain connects TRBV27 to TRBJ2-5; TRBD1 aligns across 9 bases. The CDR3 spans 17 residues. Germline V gives CDR1 MNHEY, CDR2 SMNVEV (reference sequence). V shed 8 bases, J shed 2 bases, and the junction held 15 bases outside the gene matches. The CDR3 region has the DNA TGTGCCAGCGCCCTCCGCCCCTGGACAGGGGATCAAGAGACCCAGTACTTC. As protein: CASALRPWTGDQETQYF.

The V gene is TRBV7-2, the J gene TRBJ2-1; D is uncertain. The V end lost 1 base, the J end lost 10 bases, and 11 bases lay between the germline ends. The length of the CDR3 is 13 residues. Germline-derived CDR1 and CDR2 are SGHTA and FQGNSA. CDR3 nucleotides: TGTGCCAGCAGCTTAGTGGGTGACACAGAGCAGTTCTTC. It yields the protein CASSLVGDTEQFF.

This clonotype was seen a few times. The chain joins TRBV7-8 to TRBJ2-3, with 15 bases matching TRBD2. V lost 5 bases and J lost 5; bases outside the gene matches: 17. The length of the CDR3 is 20 residues. The germline V gene has CDR1 SGHVS and CDR2 FQNEAQ. DNA for the CDR3: TGTGCCAGCAGCCTAGGGGGGTTCGGACTAGCGGGAGGGAGAAGAGATACGCAGTATTTT. This encodes CASSLGGFGLAGGRRDTQYF.

This clonotype has a count of ten or more. This chain uses TRBV12-3 or TRBV12-4 with TRBJ2-3, with TRBD2 matching over 7 bases. The CDR3 is made up of 16 amino acids. J lost 4 bases, V lost 6 bases, and 13 bases had no gene match. The CDR3 DNA sequence: TGTGCCAGCAGCAGAGTTGCGGGAGAGGTGGCAGATACGCAGTATTTT. Amino acids: CASSRVAGEVADTQYF.

The chain combines TRBV20-1 with TRBJ2-3; 8 positions agree with TRBD2. Germline CDR1 is DFQATT and CDR2 is SNEGSKA (reference sequence). V was clipped by 6 bases and J by 2 bases; unmatched bases: 7. The length of the CDR3 is 14 residues. CDR3: CSALPGLDTDTQYF. The CDR3 DNA reads as TGCAGTGCGCTACCGGGACTAGACACAGATACGCAGTATTTT.

A word on this clonotype: A much bigger clone sits one base away, suggesting this may be a read error. CDR3 sequence reads: CASSEGGWQEIQYF. The CDR3 bases are TGCGCCAGCAGCGAGGGGGGCTGGCAAGAGATCCAGTACTTC. The chain is built from TRBV5-1 and TRBJ2-5; possibly TRBD1 or TRBD2 for D (6 bases each). The germline gives CDR1 SGHRS, CDR2 YFSETQ. The CDR3 has 14 amino acids.

This chain links TRBV4-3 with TRBJ2-5; D is possibly TRBD1 (6 bases). V was shortened by 2 bases and J by 5 bases, with 12 bases between the two germline ends. Germline values: CDR1 LGHNA, CDR2 YSLEER. CDR3 length equals 14 residues. The CDR3 coding sequence is TGCGCCAGCAGCCAATTGGGGGCTGGGGAGACCCAGTACTTC. This gives the protein CASSQLGAGETQYF.

This clonotype was seen repeatedly, ten times or more. This CDR3 reads CASSSSGKTSYEQYF. The CDR3 nucleotides read TGTGCCAGCAGCTCCAGTGGGAAGACTTCGTACGAGCAGTACTTC. The chain uses TRBV5-4 and TRBJ2-7; unclear D gene. Trimming cost V 3 bases and J 4 bases, with 17 bases left between them. Germline CDR1 is SGHNT and CDR2 is YYREEE (reference sequence). The CDR3 is 15 residues long.

The chain has TRBV5-4 and TRBJ1-1; TRBD1 matches 11 bases. The CDR3 is 13 residues long. Germline CDR1 is SGHNT and CDR2 is YYREEE (reference sequence). V shed 9 bases and J 1 base; nucleotides not matched to a gene: 2. CDR3 coding DNA: TGTGCCACCGGGACAGGGGGGAACACTGAAGCTTTCTTT. This encodes CATGTGGNTEAFF.

This clonotype appeared many times. V is TRBV30 and J is TRBJ2-5, with no clear D. V was cut by 0 bases and J by 2 bases, with 4 bases left in between. The CDR3 sequence is 12 residues long. CDR1 is GTSNPN, CDR2 SVGIG, per germline (reference sequence). CDR3 in amino acids: CAWSVGQETQYF. The CDR3 region has the DNA TGTGCCTGGAGTGTGGGGCAAGAGACCCAGTACTTC. Variable domain in full (rest from reference TRBV30 and TRBJ2-5): SQTIHQWPATLVQPVGSPLSLECTVEGTSNPNLYWYRQAAGRGLQLLFYSVGIGQISSEVPQNLSASRPQDRQFILSSKKLLLSDSGFYLCAWSVGQETQYFGPGTRLLVL.

This clonotype has ten or more counts. This sequence joins TRBV18 and TRBJ2-6; D is tentatively TRBD1 or TRBD2 (5 bases each). In germline, CDR1 is KGHSH, CDR2 LQKENI. The ends were cut back, 1 base at V and 0 bases at J, with 7 bases in the middle. The CDR3 runs to 16 residues. The CDR3 reads CASSPRGNSGANVLTF. CDR3 DNA sequence: TGTGCCAGCTCACCACGGGGGAACTCTGGGGCCAACGTCCTGACTTTC. The entire variable domain, with the rest obtained from reference TRBV18 and TRBJ2-6, is as follows: NAGVMQNPRHLVRRRGQEARLRCSPMKGHSHVYWYRQLPEEGLKFMVYLQKENIIDESGMPKERFSAEFPKEGPSILRIQQVVRGDSAAYFCASSPRGNSGANVLTFGAGSRLTVL.

This clonotype was recorded at least ten times. The chain couples TRBV29-1 to TRBJ1-2; perhaps TRBD1 as D (6 bases). This CDR3 is 11 amino acids long. Germline V gives CDR1 SQVTM, CDR2 ANQGSEA. In DNA form, the CDR3 reads TGCAGTGGGGGCGCAGGCTATGGCTACACCTTC. Translated, it gives CSGGAGYGYTF.

This clonotype has just a few counts. The rearrangement uses TRBV3-1 and TRBJ1-6; D not resolved. V lost 2 bases to trimming and J lost 6 bases, with 11 bases between them. Germline V lookup: CDR1 LGHDT, CDR2 YNNKEL (reference sequence). The CDR3 consists of 15 residues. DNA of the CDR3: TGTGCCAGCAGCCAAATATGGACCAGTAATTCACCCCTCCACTTT. Its protein is CASSQIWTSNSPLHF. The full variable domain, in which reference TRBV3-1 and TRBJ1-6 provide the parts outside the CDR3, is DTAVSQTPKYLVTQMGNDKSIKCEQNLGHDTMYWYKQDSKKFLKIMFSYNNKELIINETVPNRFSPKSPDKAHLNLHINSLELGDSAVYFCASSQIWTSNSPLHFGNGTRLTVT.

There are many counts of this clonotype. The V and J genes are TRBV20-1 and TRBJ2-3; 12 bases fit TRBD2. The CDR3 covers 18 residues. V shed 5 bases and J 0 bases; nucleotides not matched to a gene: 12. Germline V gene lookup returns CDR1 DFQATT and CDR2 SNEGSKA (reference sequence). The CDR3 reads CSASPSGLAGSSTDTQYF. CDR3 sequence (DNA): TGCAGTGCTTCCCCTTCTGGACTAGCGGGGAGTAGCACAGATACGCAGTATTTT.